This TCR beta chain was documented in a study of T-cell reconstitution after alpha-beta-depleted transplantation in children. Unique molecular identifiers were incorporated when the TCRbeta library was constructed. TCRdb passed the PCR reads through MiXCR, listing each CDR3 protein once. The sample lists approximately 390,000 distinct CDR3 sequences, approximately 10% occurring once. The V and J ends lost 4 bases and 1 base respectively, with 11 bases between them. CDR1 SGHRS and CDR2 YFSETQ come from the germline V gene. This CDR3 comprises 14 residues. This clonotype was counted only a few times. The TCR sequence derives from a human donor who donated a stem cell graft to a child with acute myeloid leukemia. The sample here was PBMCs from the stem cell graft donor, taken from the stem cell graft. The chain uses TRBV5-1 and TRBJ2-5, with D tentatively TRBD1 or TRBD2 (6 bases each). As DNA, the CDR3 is TGCGCCAGCAGCCCGGGGGCAATCCAAGAGACCCAGTACTTC. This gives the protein CASSPGAIQETQYF.